These 23 T cell receptor beta chains came from one sample sequenced in a study of identical twins. TCRdb processed the 5' RACE reads anew with MiXCR; each CDR3 protein has one entry. Among 240,000 or so distinct CDR3 sequences listed, around 6.6% were seen once. These data were also filed under a second study, of yellow fever vaccine responses in identical twins.

Sequencing used memory (CD45RO+) T cells sorted from blood. The receptor source for this set is a woman in her late teens or twenties in good health.

The sample holds a few counts of this clonotype. The rearrangement links TRBV27 to TRBJ1-6; 7 positions agree with TRBD1. There are 12 residues in the CDR3. Germline V CDR1 and CDR2: MNHEY, SMNVEV (reference sequence). V lost 6 bases and J lost 16; bases outside the gene matches: 9. The CDR3 protein is CASSNWTGRLHF. The CDR3 DNA follows: TGTGCCAGCAGCAATTGGACAGGACGACTCCACTTT.

There are a few counts of this clonotype. CDR3 residues: CASSLSGARRTDTQYF. Written as DNA, the CDR3 is TGCGCCAGCAGCCTTAGTGGGGCTCGGCGCACAGATACGCAGTATTTT. This sequence joins TRBV5-1 and TRBJ2-3, with D perhaps matching TRBD1 (5 bases). Trimming pared 4 bases from V and 1 base from J, leaving 16 bases between. CDR1 is SGHRS, CDR2 YFSETQ, per germline. The CDR3 consists of 16 residues. The variable domain in full, completed from reference TRBV5-1 and TRBJ2-3, reads KAGVTQTPRYLIKTRGQQVTLSCSPISGHRSVSWYQQTPGQGLQFLFEYFSETQRNKGNFPGRFSGRQFSNSRSEMNVSTLELGDSALYLCASSLSGARRTDTQYFGPGTRLTVL.

V and J are TRBV5-6 and TRBJ1-1; no clear D gene. CDR1 is SGHDT and CDR2 is YYEEEE in the germline V gene. CDR3 length: 13 residues. V shed 0 bases and J shed 7 bases, with 10 bases lying between them. CDR3 DNA: TGTGCCAGCAGCTTGGATTTGTGGGGTGAAGCTTTCTTT. Translation gives CASSLDLWGEAFF.

A few counts support this clonotype. V gene TRBV15 combines with J gene TRBJ2-3; 7 nucleotides align to TRBD2. Germline CDR1 and CDR2: LNHNV and YYDKDF (reference sequence). V lost 4 bases and J lost 4; bases outside the gene matches: 11. The CDR3 runs 16 residues. Written as DNA, the CDR3 is TGTGCCACCAGCACCCGTGGTAGCGGGTCGTCAGATACGCAGTATTTT. This codes for CATSTRGSGSSDTQYF.

The J gene is TRBJ2-1, the V gene TRBV2; 7 bases fit TRBD2. The CDR3 spans 16 residues. V trimming: 7 bases; J trimming: 6 bases; junction bases outside the gene matches: 15. In germline, CDR1 is SNHLY, CDR2 FYNNEI. CDR3 loop: CASTPRGELGINEQFF. The DNA of the CDR3 is TGTGCCAGCACCCCCCGGGGGGAGCTGGGGATCAATGAGCAGTTCTTC.

In its sample, this clonotype was seen a few times. This rearrangement joins TRBV10-3 to TRBJ2-1; D is unresolved. CDR3 size: 19 residues. Germline V lookup: CDR1 ENHRY, CDR2 SYGVKD. Trimming left V 5 bases short and J 4 bases short, with 27 bases between. CDR3 DNA sequence: TGTGCCATCAGTATAACAAAACCTGGACCTCCCCGGATTTACAATGAGCAGTTCTTC. It yields the protein CAISITKPGPPRIYNEQFF.

In its sample, this clonotype was seen many times. This chain joins TRBV18 and TRBJ2-1, with 13 bases identical to TRBD2. The CDR3 has 15 residues. With V trimmed by 5 bases and J by 8 bases, 6 bases remained unmatched. Germline V gene data show CDR1 as KGHSH and CDR2 as LQKENI. The CDR3 loop reads CASSSGLAGVDEQFF. CDR3 in DNA: TGTGCCAGCTCATCTGGACTAGCGGGAGTCGATGAGCAGTTCTTC.

In its sample, this clonotype was seen a few times. The chain combines TRBV9 with TRBJ2-2; D not resolved. The CDR3 covers 14 residues. CDR1 is SGDLS, CDR2 YYNGEE, per germline. Trimming took off 0 bases at V and 5 bases at J, with 8 bases between the two ends. The CDR3 spells CASSVARMTGELFF. CDR3 sequence (DNA): TGTGCCAGCAGCGTAGCTCGGATGACCGGGGAGCTGTTTTTT.

There are a few counts of this clonotype. This chain links TRBV20-1 with TRBJ2-1, with 7 bases that match TRBD2. The germline gives CDR1 DFQATT, CDR2 SNEGSKA (reference sequence). The CDR3 has 13 residues. Trimming at V came to 5 bases and at J to 3 bases, leaving 4 bases not matched to a gene. CDR3 sequence (DNA): TGCAGTGCTGGGGCGGGGGACTACAATGAGCAGTTCTTC. Its translation is CSAGAGDYNEQFF.

This clonotype has only one observation. V is TRBV24-1 and J is TRBJ2-1; 9 nucleotides line up with TRBD1. The CDR3 is 17 amino acids. The V gene end was trimmed by 4 bases and the J gene end by 8 bases; junction bases not matched to a gene: 14. CDR1 and CDR2 (germline): KGHDR, SFDVKD. DNA of the CDR3: TGTGCCACCAGTGAACGCCTCGCTAAAAGACAGGGGGATGAGCAGTTCTTC. Translating it yields CATSERLAKRQGDEQFF.

This clonotype has just a few counts. The chain links TRBV2 to TRBJ2-7, with D uncertain. Germline lookup yields CDR1 SNHLY and CDR2 FYNNEI. The CDR3 has 15 amino acids. V was trimmed by 3 bases and J by 0 bases, leaving 12 bases between them. CDR3 loop: CASSEAGRGSYEQYV. The CDR3 region has the DNA TGTGCCAGCAGTGAGGCAGGAAGAGGCTCCTACGAGCAGTACGTC.

This clonotype was observed a few times. This rearrangement joins TRBV27 to TRBJ2-3, with D perhaps TRBD1 or TRBD2 (5 bases each). CDR3 size: 14 residues. Per germline, CDR1 MNHEY and CDR2 SMNVEV (reference sequence). Trimming left V 10 bases short and J 1 base short, with 15 bases between. The CDR3 sequence is CATGRSTGTDTQYF. CDR3 DNA: TGTGCCACGGGGCGTTCGACTGGCACAGATACGCAGTATTTT.

This clonotype was recorded a few times. The rearrangement links TRBV28 to TRBJ2-7; 8 positions agree with TRBD2. The junction had 15 bases not matched to a gene; V was cut back by 6 bases and J by 2 bases. Germline V gene lookup returns CDR1 MDHEN and CDR2 SYDVKM. CDR3 length: 17 residues. CDR3 loop: CASRRRAQRTSPYEQYF. The CDR3 nucleotides read TGTGCCAGCAGAAGAAGGGCCCAGCGGACTAGCCCCTACGAGCAGTACTTC.

This clonotype was observed a few times. This sequence joins TRBV20-1 and TRBJ2-5; 11 bases map to TRBD2. Germline V CDR1 and CDR2: DFQATT, SNEGSKA (reference sequence). This CDR3 contains 14 residues. Trimming took 5 bases from V and 2 from J; bases not matched to a gene: 4. The CDR3 here is CSASSGRKQETQYF. The CDR3 DNA reads TGCAGTGCTTCTAGCGGGAGGAAACAAGAGACCCAGTACTTC.

This clonotype has more than one count but fewer than ten. This chain connects TRBV7-3 to TRBJ2-3; 9 bases align to TRBD2. Germline CDR1 and CDR2: SGHTA and FQGTGA. This CDR3 has 15 residues. The J segment lost 2 bases and the V segment lost 7 bases, leaving 7 bases of the junction unmatched. The CDR3 reads CASTPSGTATDTQYF. Here the CDR3 DNA reads TGTGCCAGCACCCCTAGCGGGACGGCCACAGATACGCAGTATTTT.

The table lists this clonotype with a few counts. V usage is TRBV27 and J usage is TRBJ2-3; a weak D match, TRBD1 (6 bases). The ends were cut back, 7 bases at V and 3 bases at J, with 17 bases in the middle. The CDR3 has 15 residues. Germline CDR1 and CDR2: MNHEY and SMNVEV (reference sequence). CDR3 in DNA: TGTGCCAGCACCGTCACAGGGTTGATAACAGATACGCAGTATTTT. Its translation: CASTVTGLITDTQYF.

This chain connects TRBV3-1 to TRBJ2-1, with TRBD2 identical over 11 bases. The CDR3 covers 17 residues. Germline CDR1 and CDR2: LGHDT and YNNKEL (reference sequence). V lost 3 bases and J lost 4; bases outside the gene matches: 8. The CDR3 DNA follows: TGTGCCAGCAGCCAGAAACTAGCGGGAGTTATATACAATGAGCAGTTCTTC. This gives the protein CASSQKLAGVIYNEQFF.

This clonotype was seen at least ten times. The rearrangement joins TRBV12-3 or TRBV12-4 to TRBJ2-4; tentatively, D is TRBD2 (6 bases). Trimming shortened V by 0 bases and J by 4 bases, and 7 bases separated the two germline ends. The CDR3 is 14 residues long. The CDR3, as DNA: TGTGCCAGCAGTTTAGCGGGAGGTAAAAACATTCAGTACTTC. Its protein product is CASSLAGGKNIQYF.

In its sample, this clonotype was seen many times. J is TRBJ1-1 and V is TRBV5-1, with 7 nucleotides matching TRBD1. This CDR3 is 15 amino acids long. The ends lost 4 bases at V and 4 bases at J; junction bases unmatched: 10. The germline CDR1 and CDR2 sequences are SGHRS and YFSETQ. The CDR3 reads CASSRGTAMSTEAFF. The DNA for the CDR3 is TGCGCCAGCAGCCGCGGGACAGCCATGAGCACTGAAGCTTTCTTT.

There are a few counts of this clonotype. This chain uses TRBV28 with TRBJ2-2; 7 nucleotides agree with TRBD1. The V gene end was trimmed by 6 bases and the J gene end by 6 bases; junction bases not matched to a gene: 7. Germline-derived CDR1 and CDR2 are MDHEN and SYDVKM. This CDR3 has 14 residues. CDR3 DNA: TGTGCCAGCAGCAGACAGGGTAGCCCCGGGGAGCTGTTTTTT. Amino acids: CASSRQGSPGELFF.

A few counts support this clonotype. The chain couples TRBV4-2 to TRBJ2-3; D might be TRBD2 (7 bases). The ends were cut back, 1 base at V and 4 bases at J, with 18 bases in the middle. Germline V lookup: CDR1 LGHNA, CDR2 YNFKEQ. CDR3 size: 17 residues. CDR3 sequence reads: CASSQVRGGGSPDTQYF. In DNA form, the CDR3 reads TGTGCCAGCAGCCAAGTAAGAGGGGGAGGGAGTCCAGATACGCAGTATTTT.

Ten or more counts support this clonotype. Relative to the germline gene, one junction end is altered; a read error may explain this. The chain has TRBV7-9 and TRBJ2-2; D not certain. CDR1 SEHNR and CDR2 FQNEAQ come from the germline V gene (reference sequence). The length of the CDR3 is 13 residues. The CDR3 DNA is TGCGCCAGCAGCTTGGCCGGGCCCGGGGAGCTGTTTTTT. Translation: CASSLAGPGELFF.

This rearrangement joins TRBV4-1 to TRBJ2-3; D not resolved. Germline V lookup: CDR1 MGHRA, CDR2 YSYEKL. Trimming stripped 4 bases from V and 2 bases from J, with 10 bases between. This CDR3 has 14 amino acids. The CDR3 bases are TGCGCCAGCAGCCGGTCAGGTTACACAGATACGCAGTATTTT. Translated, it gives CASSRSGYTDTQYF.